This TCR beta chain was found in a study of cytomegalovirus exposure and HLA in healthy donors. Notes on the study in general: A later analysis found common viral pathogens apparently linked to several of the most significant clusters.

The PCR ran on 60 Vbeta and 13 Jbeta primers. This table comes from immunoSEQ multiplex PCR, and its TCRdb copy is limited to in-frame clones, with some not included. Among about 150,000 clones listed, about 64% were seen once. The CDR3 is 15 amino acids. Germline assignment: CDR1 LGHNA and CDR2 YNFKEQ. V dropped 1 base and J dropped 4 bases, with 13 bases sitting between them. Comment on this clone: Its antigen remains unidentified.

The receptor comes from an older woman in good health and CMV-seropositive. The chain has TRBV4-2 and TRBJ1-1, with D unresolved. Source material: PBMCs. As DNA, the CDR3 is TGTGCCAGCAGCCAAGTTCGGGGAGGTGGCACTGAAGCTTTCTTT. Protein: CASSQVRGGGTEAFF.